This T cell receptor (beta chain) was recovered during a study of blood T cell repertoires in COVID-19. Some clones are missing from TCRdb's copy, which holds only in-frame ones; the method was immunoSEQ multiplex PCR. Counted here are nearly 350,000 clones, about 90% occurring once; the ten biggest clones make up roughly 6.3%. This TCR came from a woman aged 45-60 years with COVID-19, enrolled during active disease. Sequencing was performed on peripheral blood.

CDR3 bases: TGTGCCACCAGCAGAGTTCTACAGGGGGGTAACTATGGCTACACCTTC. Its protein product is CATSRVLQGGNYGYTF. The V call is TRBV15, the J call TRBJ1-2; 8 nucleotides match TRBD1. Germline V gene sequence: CDR1 LNHNV, CDR2 YYDKDF (reference sequence). This CDR3 is built from 16 residues. V lost 1 base and J lost 1; bases outside the gene matches: 5.